This T cell receptor (beta chain) was sequenced in a study of blood T cell repertoires in COVID-19 (TCRdb year 2020). Concerning the study at large: The collaborator samples originated in the United States, Italy and Spain and spanned the acute and convalescent phases of COVID-19. Where available, HLA class I and class II types were obtained from metadata supplied by the sample provider rather than from assay-based typing. The samples were drawn from the first 160 participants of the ongoing ImmuneRACE study and from 950 to 1,500 subjects provided by 6 global collaborators. The repertoires were made available in a free public database intended to serve as a resource for research on the immune response to SARS-CoV-2. Sample metadata almost always included a de-identified subject ID, COVID-19 status, age in years and sex. The prospective study material was composed of cDNA or gDNA derived from T cells, B-cell-depleted T cells, or PBMCs. Deeply sampled blood TCRbeta repertoires from subjects exposed to, actively infected with, or recovered from COVID-19 were included in the dataset. General study outcomes and caveats: Clinical and demographic metadata were provided uncurated, with the amount varying by source and participant.

This clone was recorded a few times. Its cognate antigen has yet to be identified. No quality values exist for individual bases; no much larger clone is one base distant. Trimmed from V: 3 bases; trimmed from J: 8 bases; junction bases lacking a gene match: 12. The CDR3 has 16 amino acids, counting the end cysteine and phenylalanine. Here the CDR3 DNA is all that survives: 48 bases in frame from base 1. The germline V gene sets CDR1 to WSHSY and CDR2 to SAAADI. Participants in the prospective study were aged roughly 18 to 90 years, lived in more than 20 United States geographic areas, and enrolled through a virtual design. In the prospective study, participants were assigned to cohorts based on the clinical history participants reported in a screening survey and a study questionnaire. For ImmuneRACE Cohort 3, a participant was defined as recovered based on two consecutive negative NP/OP PCR tests, clearance by a healthcare professional, or resolution of symptoms. In the prospective study, mobile phlebotomists collected whole blood, serum and a nasopharyngeal or oropharyngeal swab from each participant. Prospective study participants could optionally give additional blood draws and questionnaires over an approximately two-month period. Prospective study blood samples were shipped either frozen or at room temperature before DNA extraction.

TCRbeta CDR3 regions were amplified from genomic DNA by means of the immunoSEQ Assay, a bias-controlled multiplex PCR. The original pipeline was this. Nucleated cell counts per sample were estimated from amplification of reference gene primers within the assay. Sequence reads were collapsed and filtered to measure the absolute abundance of every unique TCRbeta CDR3 rearrangement. For each sample, productive Simpson clonality was calculated as the square root of Simpson's diversity index over productive rearrangements. TCRdb obtained this table from immuneACCESS and retained in-frame rearrangements with V and J assigned. These tables miss some clones; where compared with another copy, unresolved V genes account for less than half of the shortfall, and the remainder is unexplained. The V and J calls and the clone size are those of that table, but D and trimming were determined from the DNA. The sample contains 300,000 or so clones, 80% to 95% of them found a single time. The ten largest clonotypes hold around 1.1% of the sample.

This clonotype was sampled from a woman aged 25-40 years who had recovered from COVID-19. The sequenced material came from PBMCs or T cells enriched from blood (not recorded which). This sequence uses TRBV10-2 and TRBJ2-2, with 7 bases in between that match TRBD1. The CDR3 region has the sequence CASSDPPAGGSGELFF. The DNA sequence is TGCGCCAGCAGTGACCCACCCGCAGGGGGATCAGGGGAGCTGTTTTTT.